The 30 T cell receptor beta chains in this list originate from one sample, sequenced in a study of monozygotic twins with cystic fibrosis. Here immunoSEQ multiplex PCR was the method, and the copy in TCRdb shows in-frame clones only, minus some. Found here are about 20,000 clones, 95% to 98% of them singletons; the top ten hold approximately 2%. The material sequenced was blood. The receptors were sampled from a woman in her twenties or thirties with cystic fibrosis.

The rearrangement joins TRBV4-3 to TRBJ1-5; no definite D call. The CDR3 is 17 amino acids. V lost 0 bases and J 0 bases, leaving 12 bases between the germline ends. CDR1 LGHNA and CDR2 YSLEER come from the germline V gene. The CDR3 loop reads CASSQDPWQTSNQPQHF. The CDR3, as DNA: TGCGCCAGCAGCCAAGATCCGTGGCAAACTAGCAATCAGCCCCAGCATTTT.

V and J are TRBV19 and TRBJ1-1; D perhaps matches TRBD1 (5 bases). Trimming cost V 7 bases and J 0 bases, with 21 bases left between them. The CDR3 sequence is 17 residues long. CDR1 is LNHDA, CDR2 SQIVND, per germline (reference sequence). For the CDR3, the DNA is TGTGCCAGTACCCTCAGGGAGGGTGGTATGGTGAACACTGAAGCTTTCTTT. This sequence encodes CASTLREGGMVNTEAFF. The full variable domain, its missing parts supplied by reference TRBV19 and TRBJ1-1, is DGGITQSPKYLFRKEGQNVTLSCEQNLNHDAMYWYRQDPGQGLRLIYYSQIVNDFQKGDIAEGYSVSREKKESFPLTVTSAQKNPTAFYLCASTLREGGMVNTEAFFGQGTRLTVV.

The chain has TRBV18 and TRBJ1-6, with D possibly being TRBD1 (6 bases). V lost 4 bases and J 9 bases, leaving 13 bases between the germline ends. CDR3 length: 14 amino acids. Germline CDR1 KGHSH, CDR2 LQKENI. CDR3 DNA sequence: TGTGCCAGCTCACTACAGGGAGGTAGTTCACCCCTCCACTTT. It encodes CASSLQGGSSPLHF.

This CDR3 reads CASSIILAGGRDTQYF. The CDR3 region has the DNA TGTGCCAGTAGTATTATCCTAGCGGGGGGCCGGGATACGCAGTATTTT. The rearrangement joins TRBV19 to TRBJ2-3; TRBD2 aligns across 11 bases. The V segment lost 3 bases and the J segment 6 bases; nucleotides outside the gene matches: 8. Germline V gives CDR1 LNHDA, CDR2 SQIVND (reference sequence). The CDR3 contains 16 residues.

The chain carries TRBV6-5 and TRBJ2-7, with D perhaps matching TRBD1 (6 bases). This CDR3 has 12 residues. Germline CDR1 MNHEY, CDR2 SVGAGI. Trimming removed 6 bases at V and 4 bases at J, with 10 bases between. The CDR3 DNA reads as TGTGCCAGCAGACTAAGGGGGTACGAGCAGTACTTC. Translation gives CASRLRGYEQYF.

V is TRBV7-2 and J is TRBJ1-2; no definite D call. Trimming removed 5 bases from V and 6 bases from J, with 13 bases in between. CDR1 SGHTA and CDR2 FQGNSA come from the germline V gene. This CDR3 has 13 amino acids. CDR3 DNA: TGTGCCAGCAGCCCGGTGGGGTGGGATGGCTACACCTTC. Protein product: CASSPVGWDGYTF.

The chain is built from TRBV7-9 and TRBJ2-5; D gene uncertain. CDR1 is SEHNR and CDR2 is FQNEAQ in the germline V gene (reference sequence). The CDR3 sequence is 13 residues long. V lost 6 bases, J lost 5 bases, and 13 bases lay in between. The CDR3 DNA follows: TGTGCCAGCAGTTACATGGGCCGGGAGACCCAGTACTTC. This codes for CASSYMGRETQYF.

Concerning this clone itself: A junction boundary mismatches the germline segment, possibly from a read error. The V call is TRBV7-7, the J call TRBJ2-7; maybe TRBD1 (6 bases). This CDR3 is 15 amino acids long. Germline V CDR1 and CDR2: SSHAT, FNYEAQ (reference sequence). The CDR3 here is CASSLETGPSYEQYF. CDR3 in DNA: TGTGCTAGCAGCTTAGAAACAGGGCCCTCCTACGAGCAGTACTTC.

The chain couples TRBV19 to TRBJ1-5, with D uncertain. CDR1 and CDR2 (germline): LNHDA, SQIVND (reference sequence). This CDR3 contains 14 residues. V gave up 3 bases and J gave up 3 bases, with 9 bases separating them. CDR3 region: CASSIEKHNQPQHF. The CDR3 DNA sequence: TGTGCCAGTAGTATCGAAAAGCACAATCAGCCCCAGCATTTT.

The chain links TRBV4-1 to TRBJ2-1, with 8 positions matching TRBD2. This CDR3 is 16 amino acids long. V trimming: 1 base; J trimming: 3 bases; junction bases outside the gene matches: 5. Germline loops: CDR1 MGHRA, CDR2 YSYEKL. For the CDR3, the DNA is TGCGCCAGCAGCCAAGCGGGGGGGGGTTACTACAATGAGCAGTTCTTC. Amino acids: CASSQAGGGYYNEQFF.

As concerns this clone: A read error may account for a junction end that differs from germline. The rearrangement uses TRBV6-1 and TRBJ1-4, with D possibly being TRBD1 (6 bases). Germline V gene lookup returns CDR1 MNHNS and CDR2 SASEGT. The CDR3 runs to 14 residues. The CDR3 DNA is TGTGCCAGCAGGGAAGGGGGGACTAATGAAAAACTGTTTTTT. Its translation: CASREGGTNEKLFF.

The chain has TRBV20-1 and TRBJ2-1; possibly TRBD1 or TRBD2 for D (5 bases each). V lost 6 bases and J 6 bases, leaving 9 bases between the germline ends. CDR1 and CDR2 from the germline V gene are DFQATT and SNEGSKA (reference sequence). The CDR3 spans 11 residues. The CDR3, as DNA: TGCAGTGCCCGAGGGGCCAATGAGCAGTTCTTC. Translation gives CSARGANEQFF.

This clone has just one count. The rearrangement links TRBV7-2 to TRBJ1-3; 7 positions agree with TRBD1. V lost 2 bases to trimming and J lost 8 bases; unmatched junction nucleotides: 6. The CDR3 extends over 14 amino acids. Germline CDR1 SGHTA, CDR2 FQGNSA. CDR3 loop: CASSLTDRVDTIYF. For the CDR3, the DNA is TGTGCCAGCAGCTTAACCGACAGGGTCGACACCATATATTTT.

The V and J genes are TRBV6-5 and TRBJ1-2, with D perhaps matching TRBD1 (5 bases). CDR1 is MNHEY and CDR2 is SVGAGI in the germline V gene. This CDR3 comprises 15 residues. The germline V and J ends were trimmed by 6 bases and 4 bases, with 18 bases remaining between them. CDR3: CASRGSGAGGYGYTF. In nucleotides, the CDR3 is TGTGCCAGCAGGGGCAGCGGGGCGGGGGGCTATGGCTACACCTTC.

CDR3 protein: CASSPASGSNQPQHF. CDR3 DNA: TGTGCCAGCAGCCCCGCGAGTGGTAGTAATCAGCCCCAGCATTTT. The rearrangement links TRBV9 to TRBJ1-5; D uncertain. Germline CDR1 SGDLS, CDR2 YYNGEE. CDR3 length equals 15 residues. V dropped 4 bases and J dropped 4 bases, with 15 bases sitting between them.

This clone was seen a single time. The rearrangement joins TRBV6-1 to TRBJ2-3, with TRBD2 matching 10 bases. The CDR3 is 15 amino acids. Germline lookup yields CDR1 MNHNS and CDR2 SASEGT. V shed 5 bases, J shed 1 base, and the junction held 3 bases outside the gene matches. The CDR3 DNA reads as TGTGCCAGCAGTCCAAGCGGGGGGGGCACAGATACGCAGTATTTT. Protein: CASSPSGGGTDTQYF.

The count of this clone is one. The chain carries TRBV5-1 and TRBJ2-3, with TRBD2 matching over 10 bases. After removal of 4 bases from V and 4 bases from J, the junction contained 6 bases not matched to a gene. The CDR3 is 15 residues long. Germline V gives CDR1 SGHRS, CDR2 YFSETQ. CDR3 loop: CASSNSGGFADTQYF. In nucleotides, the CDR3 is TGCGCCAGCAGCAATAGCGGGGGGTTCGCAGATACGCAGTATTTT.

The CDR3 spells CASSLTGGVNEQFF. DNA for the CDR3: TGTGCCAGCAGCCTTACAGGAGGGGTCAATGAGCAGTTCTTC. This rearrangement joins TRBV7-2 to TRBJ2-1; perhaps TRBD2 as D (6 bases). The CDR3 has 14 residues. Trimming cost V 5 bases and J 6 bases, with 14 bases left between them. Germline assignment: CDR1 SGHTA and CDR2 FQGNSA.

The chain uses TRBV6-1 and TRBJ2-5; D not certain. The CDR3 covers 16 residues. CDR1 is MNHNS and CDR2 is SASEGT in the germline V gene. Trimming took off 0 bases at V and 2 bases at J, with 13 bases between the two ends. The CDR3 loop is CASSEAQMWSQETQYF. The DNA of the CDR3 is TGTGCCAGCAGTGAAGCGCAGATGTGGAGTCAAGAGACCCAGTACTTC.

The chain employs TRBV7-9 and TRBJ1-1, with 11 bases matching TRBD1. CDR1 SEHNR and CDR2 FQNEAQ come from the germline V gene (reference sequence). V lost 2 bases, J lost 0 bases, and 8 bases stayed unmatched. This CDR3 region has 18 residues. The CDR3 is CASSLSRGTGGMNTEAFF. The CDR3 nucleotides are TGTGCCAGCAGCTTATCGCGCGGGACAGGGGGGATGAACACTGAAGCTTTCTTT.

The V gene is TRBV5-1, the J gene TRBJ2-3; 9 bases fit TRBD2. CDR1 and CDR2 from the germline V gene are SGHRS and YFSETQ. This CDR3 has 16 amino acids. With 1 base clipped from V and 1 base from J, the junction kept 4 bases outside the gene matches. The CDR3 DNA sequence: TGCGCCAGCAGCTTGAAATTAGCGGGGGGCACAGATACGCAGTATTTT. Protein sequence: CASSLKLAGGTDTQYF.

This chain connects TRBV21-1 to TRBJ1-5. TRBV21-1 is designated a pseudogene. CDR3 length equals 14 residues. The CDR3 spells CASSKARGRQPQHF. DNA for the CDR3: TGTGCCAGCAGCAAAGCGCGGGGACGTCAGCCCCAGCATTTT.

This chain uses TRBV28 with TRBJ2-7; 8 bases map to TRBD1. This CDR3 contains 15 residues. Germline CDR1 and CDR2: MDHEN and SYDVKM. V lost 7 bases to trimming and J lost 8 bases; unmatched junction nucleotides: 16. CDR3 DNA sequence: TGTGCCAGCACCGTCTTGAGGGCAGGGGGCGCAAAGCAGTACTTC. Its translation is CASTVLRAGGAKQYF.

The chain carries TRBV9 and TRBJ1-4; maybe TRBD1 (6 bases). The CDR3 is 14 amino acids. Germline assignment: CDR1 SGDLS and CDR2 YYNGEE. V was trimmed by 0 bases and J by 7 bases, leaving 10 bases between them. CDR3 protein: CASSVGQGIEKLFF. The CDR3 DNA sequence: TGTGCCAGCAGCGTAGGGCAGGGGATTGAAAAACTGTTTTTT.

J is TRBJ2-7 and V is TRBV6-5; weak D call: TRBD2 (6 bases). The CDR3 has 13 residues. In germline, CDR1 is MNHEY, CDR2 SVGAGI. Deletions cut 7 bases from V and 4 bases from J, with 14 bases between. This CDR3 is CASTNGGFYEQYF. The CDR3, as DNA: TGTGCCAGCACTAACGGAGGGTTTTACGAGCAGTACTTC.

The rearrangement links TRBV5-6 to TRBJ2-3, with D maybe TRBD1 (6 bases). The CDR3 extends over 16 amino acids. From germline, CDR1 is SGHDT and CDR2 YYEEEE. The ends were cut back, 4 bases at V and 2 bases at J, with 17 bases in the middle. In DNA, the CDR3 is TGTGCCAGCAGCCTACTTTCAAGGGGGTTCACAGATACGCAGTATTTT. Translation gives CASSLLSRGFTDTQYF.

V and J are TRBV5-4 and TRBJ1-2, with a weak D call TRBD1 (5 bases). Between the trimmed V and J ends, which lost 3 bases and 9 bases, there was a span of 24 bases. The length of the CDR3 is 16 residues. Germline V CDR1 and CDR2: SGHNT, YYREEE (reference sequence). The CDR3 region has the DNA TGTGCCAGCAGCTCTCCCGGGGATCGGGGCAGAGGCAGCTACACCTTC. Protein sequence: CASSSPGDRGRGSYTF. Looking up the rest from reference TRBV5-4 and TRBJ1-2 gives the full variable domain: ETGVTQSPTHLIKTRGQQVTLRCSSQSGHNTVSWYQQALGQGPQFIFQYYREEENGRGNFPPRFSGLQFPNYSSELNVNALELDDSALYLCASSSPGDRGRGSYTFGSGTRLTVV.

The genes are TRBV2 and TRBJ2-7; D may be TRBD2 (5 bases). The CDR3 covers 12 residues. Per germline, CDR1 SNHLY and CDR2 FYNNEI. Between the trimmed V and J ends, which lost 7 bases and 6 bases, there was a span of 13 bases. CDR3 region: CASKRERREQYF. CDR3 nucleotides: TGTGCCAGCAAGAGGGAAAGACGCGAGCAGTACTTC.

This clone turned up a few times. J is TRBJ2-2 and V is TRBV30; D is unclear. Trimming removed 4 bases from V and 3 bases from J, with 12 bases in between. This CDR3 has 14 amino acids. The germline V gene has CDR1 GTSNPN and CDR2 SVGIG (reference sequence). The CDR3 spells CAWTPSMYTGELFF. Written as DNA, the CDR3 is TGTGCCTGGACCCCCTCTATGTACACCGGGGAGCTGTTTTTT.

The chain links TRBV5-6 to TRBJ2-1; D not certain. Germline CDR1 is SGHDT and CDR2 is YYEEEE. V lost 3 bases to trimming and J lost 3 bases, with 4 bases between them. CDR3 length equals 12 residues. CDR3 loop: CASSSFYNEQFF. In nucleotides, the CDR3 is TGTGCCAGCAGCTCCTTCTACAATGAGCAGTTCTTC. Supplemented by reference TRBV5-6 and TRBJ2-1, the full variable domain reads DAGVTQSPTHLIKTRGQQVTLRCSPKSGHDTVSWYQQALGQGPQFIFQYYEEEERQRGNFPDRFSGHQFPNYSSELNVNALLLGDSALYLCASSSFYNEQFFGPGTRLTVL.